A selection of T cell receptor beta chains follows, all from one sample in a study of lymphopenia after photon versus proton radiotherapy. Clones were sequenced by immunoSEQ multiplex PCR, and TCRdb holds only the in-frame ones, with some missing. Of more than 20,000 clones in the sample, around 85% were seen once. The source material was peripheral blood, sampled from a patient treated with photon-based radiotherapy. These TCRs come from a man in his sixties with pancreatic cancer. Each CDR3 is given with its conserved first and last residue. A D gene is named only where the DNA matches it firmly. Size is omitted from some rows. Given values are once, few, many or a class for expanded clones.

cdr3_aa | cdr3_nt | j_call | d_call | clone_size | v_call | cdr3_length
CASTRATGMYQETQYF | TGTGCCAGCACCCGAGCGACCGGAATGTACCAAGAGACCCAGTACTTC | TRBJ2-5 | NA | NA | TRBV28 | 16
CASSITGGNQPQHF | TGTGCCAGTAGTATTACAGGGGGCAATCAGCCCCAGCATTTT | TRBJ1-5 | TRBD1 | NA | TRBV19 | 14
CASSLWGDTEAFF | TGTGCCAGCAGCTTATGGGGGGACACTGAAGCTTTCTTT | TRBJ1-1 | NA | NA | TRBV13 | 13
CASSRERQETQYF | TGTGCCAGCAGTAGGGAGCGTCAAGAGACCCAGTACTTC | TRBJ2-5 | NA | NA | TRBV11-2 | 13
CASSPVQSSGNTIYF | TGCGCCAGCAGCCCGGTTCAGAGCTCTGGAAACACCATATATTTT | TRBJ1-3 | NA | NA | TRBV5-1 | 15
CASSLMGGIGKLFF | TGTGCCAGCAGTTTAATGGGAGGTATTGGAAAACTGTTTTTT | TRBJ1-4 | NA | NA | TRBV27 | 14
CAISESRTLHF | TGTGCCATCAGTGAGTCTCGCACCCTCCACTTT | TRBJ1-6 | NA | few | TRBV10-3 | 11
CATSRGGRVEQFF | TGTGCCACCAGCAGGGGGGGCCGGGTTGAGCAGTTCTTC | TRBJ2-1 | NA | NA | TRBV15 | 13
CAARGHNQPQHF | TGTGCCGCAAGGGGACACAATCAGCCCCAGCATTTT | TRBJ1-5 | NA | NA | TRBV10-3 | 12
CASSVGSGNTEAFF | TGTGCCAGCAGCGTAGGATCAGGGAACACTGAAGCTTTCTTT | TRBJ1-1 | NA | NA | TRBV9 | 14
CASSLAGPGQPQHF | TGTGCCAGCAGTCTGGCAGGGCCCGGTCAGCCCCAGCATTTT | TRBJ1-5 | NA | NA | TRBV2 | 14
CASDQGSTSSYNEQFF | TGTGCCAGCGACCAGGGGAGTACGAGCTCCTACAATGAGCAGTTCTTC | TRBJ2-1 | NA | NA | TRBV7-8 | 16
CASSRGQGSYEQYF | TGCGCCAGCAGCAGGGGACAGGGATCCTACGAGCAGTACTTC | TRBJ2-7 | TRBD1 | NA | TRBV5-1 | 14
CASSLLSSRYEQYF | TGTGCCAGCAGTTTACTGAGTAGTCGGTACGAGCAGTACTTC | TRBJ2-7 | NA | NA | TRBV6-5 | 14
CSVEETNYGYTF | TGCAGCGTTGAAGAAACTAACTATGGCTACACCTTC | TRBJ1-2 | NA | NA | TRBV29-1 | 12
CASSQATTAFSGNTIYF | TGCGCCAGCAGCCAAGCGACGACAGCCTTCTCTGGAAACACCATATATTTT | TRBJ1-3 | NA | few | TRBV4-3 | 17
CASSVAGGAHTGELFF | TGTGCCAGCAGCGTAGCAGGGGGCGCCCACACCGGGGAGCTGTTTTTT | TRBJ2-2 | TRBD1 | NA | TRBV9 | 16
CASSLVGIQSTIYF | TGCGCCAGCAGCTTGGTTGGGATTCAGAGCACCATATATTTT | TRBJ1-3 | NA | NA | TRBV5-1 | 14
CASSSEGQGNTF | TGTGCCAGCAGCTCGGAGGGACAGGGGAACACCTTC | TRBJ1-2 | TRBD1 | NA | TRBV5-8 | 12
CASSKDGQRFEKLFF | TGTGCCAGCAGCAAGGACGGCCAGAGGTTCGAAAAACTGTTTTTT | TRBJ1-4 | NA | once | TRBV5-8 | 15
CASRRQGSSNQPQHF | TGTGCCAGCAGGAGACAGGGAAGTAGCAATCAGCCCCAGCATTTT | TRBJ1-5 | TRBD1 | NA | TRBV6-6 | 15